This T cell receptor (beta chain) was retrieved from a study of CD8 T cells in ankylosing spondylitis. Regarding the study as a whole: There was reportedly significant enrichment of clones that were disease-linked in matched ankylosing spondylitis synovial fluid. Researchers report that disease-linked clones proved CD8+ and relatively rare in peripheral blood. Earlier authors reported some of these motif variants in reactive arthritis synovial fluid and blood. Ankylosing spondylitis blood seemed to carry a telltale TCR beta motif made of several highly homologous variants.

Quantitative 5'-RACE with molecular barcodes was used to make the TCR beta libraries. TCRdb ran MiXCR on the 5' RACE reads and lists one entry per CDR3 protein. The sample yields some 85,000 distinct CDR3 sequences, about 8.3% seen once. This clonotype was detected a few times. Its antigen is not known. The CDR3 extends over 16 amino acids. The J segment lost 6 bases and the V segment lost 4 bases, leaving 8 bases of the junction unmatched. The germline V gene encodes CDR1 SEHNR and CDR2 FQNEAQ (reference sequence). The V and J genes are TRBV7-9 and TRBJ2-2, with 10 bases fitting TRBD1. The TCR comes from a male donor with ankylosing spondylitis. The sequencing sample was made of blood, either unsorted or a sorted T cell fraction (not recorded which). CDR3 sequence: CASSSRTGGRPGELFF. DNA for the CDR3: TGTGCCAGCAGCTCCCGGACAGGGGGACGCCCCGGGGAGCTGTTTTTT.